This T cell receptor (beta chain) was retrieved from a study of T cell changes during pregnancy in multiple sclerosis. Data came from immunoSEQ multiplex PCR; TCRdb stores just in-frame clones and leaves some out. The data contain around 36,000 clones, about nine tenths of them singletons. Unmatched junction bases numbered 3, after V lost 2 bases and J lost 2 bases. This CDR3 spans 14 amino acids. The germline CDR1 and CDR2 sequences are MGHDK and SYGVNS. V gene TRBV25-1 combines with J gene TRBJ2-7, with 7 bases identical to TRBD1. The sample in question was CD4+ T cells from peripheral blood mononuclear cells, obtained in the third trimester of pregnancy. This sequence was found in a female donor with multiple sclerosis, enrolled in a pregnancy study. The DNA of the CDR3 is TGTGCCAGCAGTGAAACAGGGGCTACCTACGAGCAGTACTTC. Residues: CASSETGATYEQYF.